A single sample is the source of the 15 T cell receptor beta chains below, sequenced in a study of regulatory T cells in long-lasting Graves disease. As for time point: newly diagnosed GD, antithyroid drugs for less than 3 months. There was RNA extracted from PBMCs, and the TCR library was made from it. TCR beta libraries were built with iRepertoire HTBI primers and Arm-PCR of CDR3 regions. MiXCR, run by TCRdb on the multiplex PCR reads, gives a single entry per CDR3 protein. The sample includes approximately 350,000 distinct CDR3 sequences, 15% to 20% of them seen just once. The same sample was also studied in work on T cells in Graves' hyperthyroidism and ophthalmopathy.

The sample consisted of peripheral blood mononuclear cells (PBMCs), taken at new diagnosis, from a patient treated with antithyroid drugs. The receptor source for this set is a woman younger than 30 with Graves disease.

The chain recombines TRBV25-1 with TRBJ1-1, with 8 bases matching TRBD1. Looked up from germline, CDR1 is MGHDK and CDR2 is SYGVNS. The CDR3 length is 13 residues. The V gene end was trimmed by 8 bases and the J gene end by 5 bases; junction bases not matched to a gene: 7. The CDR3 sequence is CASQTGAWTEAFF. The CDR3 DNA follows: TGTGCCAGCCAGACAGGGGCCTGGACTGAAGCTTTCTTT.

This clonotype was found many times. The chain has TRBV5-1 and TRBJ2-1; D call uncertain. Trimming left V 0 bases short and J 6 bases short, with 7 bases between. The CDR3 contains 13 residues. Germline CDR1 is SGHRS and CDR2 is YFSETQ. CDR3 residues: CASSLDPGNEQFF. The CDR3 DNA sequence: TGCGCCAGCAGCTTGGACCCGGGCAATGAGCAGTTCTTC.

In its sample, this clonotype was seen once. This rearrangement joins TRBV4-1 to TRBJ2-3; D possibly corresponds to TRBD1 (6 bases). This CDR3 is built from 13 residues. Between the trimmed V and J ends, which lost 2 bases and 12 bases, there was a span of 15 bases. Germline V CDR1 and CDR2: MGHRA, YSYEKL. Here the CDR3 DNA reads TGCGCCAGCAGCCAAACGAGGGGGAATATACAGTATTTT. It encodes CASSQTRGNIQYF.

On this clonotype itself: The junction shows a germline mismatch at one end, possibly a read error. V usage is TRBV4-1 and J usage is TRBJ2-1, with 11 bases lining up with TRBD2. The CDR3 is made up of 18 amino acids. The germline gives CDR1 MGHRA, CDR2 YSYEKL. CDR3 DNA: TGCGCCAGCAGCCAACAGATAGCGGGAGGGGGCTCCCACAATGAGCAGTTCTTC. Translating gives CASSQQIAGGGSHNEQFF.

V usage is TRBV27 and J usage is TRBJ2-7; TRBD1 matches at 7 bases. The CDR3 length is 13 residues. Trimming removed 5 bases from V and 3 bases from J; junction bases left unmatched: 4. CDR1 and CDR2 from the germline V gene are MNHEY and SMNVEV (reference sequence). The CDR3 loop is CASSTGVGYEQYF. The CDR3 DNA sequence: TGTGCCAGCAGTACAGGGGTGGGCTACGAGCAGTACTTC.

This clonotype was counted ten times or more. The chain links TRBV5-1 to TRBJ2-1; 12 bases are shared with TRBD2. Germline V lookup: CDR1 SGHRS, CDR2 YFSETQ. This CDR3 is built from 17 residues. Trimming cost V 2 bases and J 8 bases; bases outside gene matches: 11. The CDR3: CASSLTVLAGGLDEQFF. Here the CDR3 DNA reads TGCGCCAGCAGCTTAACAGTCCTAGCGGGGGGGCTTGATGAGCAGTTCTTC. Full variable domain (rest looked up from reference TRBV5-1 and TRBJ2-1): KAGVTQTPRYLIKTRGQQVTLSCSPISGHRSVSWYQQTPGQGLQFLFEYFSETQRNKGNFPGRFSGRQFSNSRSEMNVSTLELGDSALYLCASSLTVLAGGLDEQFFGPGTRLTVL.

The DNA for the CDR3 is TGCGCCAGCAGCTTGGGACAACCCGGGGAGCTGTTTTTT. This codes for CASSLGQPGELFF. The genes are TRBV5-1 and TRBJ2-2, with D unresolved. CDR3 length: 13 residues. CDR1 and CDR2 from the germline V gene are SGHRS and YFSETQ. V dropped 0 bases and J dropped 6 bases, with 6 bases sitting between them.

With respect to this clonotype: A much larger clone differs by one base, so this may be a read error. The chain employs TRBV7-2 and TRBJ2-3, with 8 bases aligning to TRBD2. Germline V CDR1 and CDR2: SGHTA, FQGNSA. The CDR3 is 14 amino acids. The CDR3 sequence: CASSDTSGTGTQYF. The DNA of the CDR3 is TGTGCCAGCAGCGATACTAGCGGCACAGGTACGCAGTATTTT.

This clonotype was observed a handful of times. The chain combines TRBV19 with TRBJ2-4, with TRBD2 identical over 11 bases. CDR3 size: 14 residues. The germline V gene has CDR1 LNHDA and CDR2 SQIVND (reference sequence). The V segment lost 9 bases and the J segment 4 bases; nucleotides outside the gene matches: 5. This CDR3 reads CASTGLAEKNIQYF. CDR3 coding DNA: TGTGCCAGCACGGGACTAGCGGAAAAAAACATTCAGTACTTC.

This clonotype was detected only a few times. The V and J genes are TRBV14 and TRBJ1-6; D not certain. The CDR3 has 13 residues. The V end lost 1 base, the J end lost 7 bases, and 5 bases lay between the germline ends. Germline-derived CDR1 and CDR2 are SGHDN and FVKESK. The CDR3 DNA is TGTGCCAGCAGCCAAGTTGTCAATTCACCCCTCCACTTT. The encoded protein is CASSQVVNSPLHF.

The chain joins TRBV6-1 to TRBJ1-4; the D is unclear. V dropped 6 bases and J dropped 8 bases, with 13 bases sitting between them. Germline values: CDR1 MNHNS, CDR2 SASEGT. The CDR3 runs to 13 residues. CDR3 region: CASSLPGQEKLFF. The CDR3 DNA reads TGTGCCAGCAGCCTCCCGGGTCAGGAAAAACTGTTTTTT.

To note about this clonotype: Being one base from a much bigger clone, this may be a read error. The chain is built from TRBV6-9 and TRBJ1-1, with TRBD1 as a possible D gene (5 bases). CDR3 length: 14 amino acids. Germline loops: CDR1 MNHGY, CDR2 SVAAGI. The CDR3 reads CASSYGGGTTETFF. The CDR3 DNA sequence: TGTGCCAGCAGTTATGGGGGGGGAACCACTGAAACTTTCTTT.

The V call is TRBV7-2, the J call TRBJ2-1; 10 nucleotides match TRBD2. Germline lookup yields CDR1 SGHTA and CDR2 FQGNSA. This CDR3 spans 15 amino acids. The J segment lost 3 bases and the V segment lost 5 bases, leaving 4 bases of the junction unmatched. CDR3 sequence: CASSPRTSGYNEQFF. The CDR3 DNA reads TGTGCCAGCAGCCCAAGGACTAGCGGCTACAATGAGCAGTTCTTC.

The rearrangement uses TRBV5-6 and TRBJ1-2, with TRBD1 as a possible D gene (6 bases). Germline V gives CDR1 SGHDT, CDR2 YYEEEE. The CDR3 spans 14 residues. The V end was cut by 0 bases, the J end by 13 bases, with 19 bases between. CDR3 nucleotide sequence: TGTGCCAGCAGCTTGGCCGCCACACCCCTACAGGGCACCTTC. Translating it yields CASSLAATPLQGTF. Complete variable domain (other parts from reference TRBV5-6 and TRBJ1-2): DAGVTQSPTHLIKTRGQQVTLRCSPKSGHDTVSWYQQALGQGPQFIFQYYEEEERQRGNFPDRFSGHQFPNYSSELNVNALLLGDSALYLCASSLAATPLQGTFGSGTRLTVV.

This clonotype was observed many times. The rearrangement uses TRBV18 and TRBJ1-3; D unclear. Looked up from germline, CDR1 is KGHSH and CDR2 is LQKENI. Trimming cost V 2 bases and J 2 bases, with 13 bases left between them. This CDR3 has 16 amino acids. The CDR3 region has the DNA TGTGCCAGCTCACCATTAGACACGGACCCTGGAAACACCATATATTTT. This gives the protein CASSPLDTDPGNTIYF.